This T cell receptor (beta chain) is drawn from a study of blood T cells in healthy people across ages. Study observations and caveats: There were more naive CD4+ cells and higher diversity in long-lived donors than in aged donors.

Germline CDR1 SGHTA, CDR2 FQGTGA. The CDR3 is made up of 13 amino acids. Trimming took off 5 bases at V and 8 bases at J, with 13 bases between the two ends. The second PCR ran about 6 to 11 cycles with a sample-barcoded 5' primer and J-beta primers. TCRdb re-called the 5' RACE reads through MiXCR, storing one row per CDR3 protein. The sample records some 860,000 distinct CDR3 sequences, about 56% being singletons. In regard to this clonotype: Its target is not known.

The clonotype was recovered from a man in his forties in good health. The chain has TRBV7-3 and TRBJ2-1, with D hard to call. Sequencing used blood. The CDR3 DNA reads as TGTGCCAGCAGCCCCTACCCCCGGGATGAGCAGTTCTTC. It yields the protein CASSPYPRDEQFF. The full variable domain, completed using reference TRBV7-3 and TRBJ2-1, is GAGVSQTPSNKVTEKGKYVELRCDPISGHTALYWYRQSLGQGPEFLIYFQGTGAADDSGLPNDRFFAVRPEGSVSTLKIQRTERGDSAVYLCASSPYPRDEQFFGPGTRLTVL.